This record concerns one T cell receptor beta chain sequence. The participants were between roughly 18 and 89 years old and came from fewer than 25 US areas. This record comes from a study of blood T cell repertoires in COVID-19. About the research overall: Researchers got acute and convalescent COVID-19 samples from the United States, Italy and Spain. T cells, B-cell-depleted T cells, or PBMCs supplied cDNA or gDNA.

Assay: immunoSEQ multiplex PCR; the TCRdb copy retains only in-frame clones and omits some. The sample records approximately 150,000 clones, 70% to 90% being singletons. Losses at the gene ends were 6 bases for V and 1 base for J; bases not matched to a gene: 8. Germline loops: CDR1 MGHRA, CDR2 YSYEKL. This CDR3 region has 15 residues. The source is a woman aged 35 to 49 who had recovered from COVID-19. This chain links TRBV4-1 with TRBJ1-1; 7 bases are a match to TRBD1. The sample comprised PBMCs or T cells enriched from blood (not recorded which). CDR3 protein: CASRQGLTGNTEAFF. The CDR3 DNA is TGCGCCAGCAGACAGGGGTTAACCGGGAACACTGAAGCTTTCTTT.